This TCR beta chain was identified during a study of T cells in Graves' hyperthyroidism and ophthalmopathy. This clonotype was detected ten times or more. The CDR3 contains 14 residues. The V segment lost 9 bases and the J segment 2 bases; nucleotides outside the gene matches: 10. In germline, CDR1 is LNHDA, CDR2 SQIVND (reference sequence). TCR beta CDR3 region amplification was performed from RNA transcripts. When the TCR CDR3 underwent first-round RT-PCR, the HTBI primer set was used. TCRdb processed the multiplex PCR reads anew with MiXCR; each CDR3 protein has one entry. The sample includes around 480,000 distinct CDR3 sequences, approximately 15% of them seen just once.

This sequence joins TRBV19 and TRBJ2-7, with TRBD1 matching over 7 bases. The TCR originated in a young woman with Graves' hyperthyroidism. Sequencing used blood. CDR3 amino acids: CASRGTAPTYEQYF. The CDR3 DNA sequence: TGTGCCAGCCGAGGGACAGCTCCGACCTACGAGCAGTACTTC. Full variable domain (rest looked up from reference TRBV19 and TRBJ2-7): DGGITQSPKYLFRKEGQNVTLSCEQNLNHDAMYWYRQDPGQGLRLIYYSQIVNDFQKGDIAEGYSVSREKKESFPLTVTSAQKNPTAFYLCASRGTAPTYEQYFGPGTRLTVT.